The clone carrying this T cell receptor beta chain was recorded a few times. Its target is not known. This specimen comes from a study of response to subunit inactivated influenza vaccine. CDR1 is SGHVS, CDR2 FNYEAQ, per germline. The CDR3 covers 16 residues. The ends lost 5 bases at V and 0 bases at J; junction bases unmatched: 3. Study-wide findings and caveats: Each seasonal influenza vaccination, the authors suggested, recruits few new T cells.

TCRdb re-called the RT-PCR reads through MiXCR, storing one row per CDR3 protein. The table shows 530,000 or so distinct CDR3 sequences, with around 15% occurring only once. The sequence was collected from a man aged 50-60 years who received an inactivated influenza vaccine. This chain joins TRBV7-6 and TRBJ2-5; 13 positions match TRBD2. The sample consisted of PBMCs from blood, taken about 13 days after vaccination. CDR3 coding DNA: TGTGCCAGCAGCAAACTAGCGGGAGGGTACCAAGAGACCCAGTACTTC. Translated: CASSKLAGGYQETQYF. The complete variable domain, with remaining parts taken from reference TRBV7-6 and TRBJ2-5, reads GAGVSQSPRYKVTKRGQDVALRCDPISGHVSLYWYRQALGQGPEFLTYFNYEAQQDKSGLPNDRFSAERPEGSISTLTIQRTEQRDSAMYRCASSKLAGGYQETQYFGPGTRLLVL.